Listed below are T cell receptor beta chains from one sample, sequenced in a study of radiation and T cells in renal cell carcinoma. Assay used: immunoSEQ multiplex PCR; TCRdb lists only in-frame clones, some missing. The sample shows roughly 82,000 clones, 89% of them seen only once. Source: blood, taken from a patient whose treatment included radiotherapy and nephrectomy. These receptors were taken from a woman in her 70s with renal cell carcinoma. Each CDR3 is given without its conserved first and last residue. Part of the rows lack a size; the others show once, few, many or a class for expanded clones.

length	size	V	J	CDR3
12	.	TRBV7-2	TRBJ2-7	ASSLGDRVHEQY
12	.	TRBV6-1	TRBJ1-3	ASTLESFGNTIY
13	.	TRBV7-3	TRBJ2-2	ASSSPRQGAGELF
11	few	TRBV4-3	TRBJ1-1	ASSQVLDTEAF
12	once	TRBV5-1	TRBJ2-1	ASSPGLAGGQQF
11	.	TRBV6-1	TRBJ1-6	ASRAVGDSPLH
12	.	TRBV5-1	TRBJ2-5	ASTASGSAETQY
14	.	TRBV14	TRBJ1-2	ASSQELRTGFYGYT
12	.	TRBV7-9	TRBJ1-5	ASSSDYSNQPQH
13	once	TRBV10-3	TRBJ2-2	AISDGTGDTGELF
12	.	TRBV6-1	TRBJ1-2	ASTEGNRGYGYT
8	.	TRBV20-1	TRBJ2-5	SARIETQY
13	.	TRBV5-1	TRBJ1-4	ASSLRGEWGEKLF
12	once	TRBV28	TRBJ2-7	ASSFRRAPYEQY
13	.	TRBV19	TRBJ1-2	ASSIWRSGIPGYT
13	.	TRBV19	TRBJ1-5	ASSPDSPANQPQH
9	.	TRBV7-2	TRBJ2-5	ASSPQETQY
15	.	TRBV4-2	TRBJ2-3	ASSQEDAGGSKDTQY
12	.	TRBV2	TRBJ2-7	ASRETGVTYEQY
13	.	TRBV29-1	TRBJ1-1	SVGGARTLVTEAF
16	.	TRBV4-3	TRBJ2-6	ASSQRTLANSGANVLT
11	once	TRBV5-1	TRBJ1-5	ASSLGPNQPQH
10	few	TRBV19	TRBJ1-6	ASSNLNSPLH
13	.	TRBV6-1	TRBJ1-2	ASRYTNRVNGGYT
11	.	TRBV11-3	TRBJ1-3	ASSQGPGNTIY
12	once	TRBV5-4	TRBJ1-3	ASSLERSGNTIY
12	.	TRBV7-9	TRBJ2-1	ASRLGGPNNEQF
13	once	TRBV27	TRBJ1-4	ASSFYRETNEKLF
11	.	TRBV19	TRBJ1-5	ASSDRGGQPQH
12	.	TRBV7-9	TRBJ1-4	ASSLGGLGEKLF
11	.	TRBV10-2	TRBJ1-5	ASATGMGQPQH
12	.	TRBV7-3	TRBJ2-5	ASSLFGGQETQY
16	.	TRBV5-1	TRBJ2-2	ASSLELAGDLNTGELF
10	.	TRBV19	TRBJ1-2	ASSVLSGWNT
16	.	TRBV11-2	TRBJ1-6	ASSLDLQGRRYNSPLH
10	.	TRBV5-1	TRBJ2-3	ASSRAGDTQY
14	.	TRBV9	TRBJ2-2	ASSVGRRPNTGELF
12	.	TRBV6-1	TRBJ2-3	ASTLEEFTDTQY
11	.	TRBV9	TRBJ2-5	ASWGLVMGEQY
7	.	TRBV6-1	TRBJ2-1	ASSGREF
11	.	TRBV6-1	TRBJ1-1	ASSDALDTEAF
14	.	TRBV9	TRBJ2-1	ASSGEGLAGYNEQF
14	.	TRBV7-2	TRBJ1-2	ASSLDLKGNGYGYT
10	.	TRBV6-6	TRBJ2-3	ASRDRTDTQY